This T cell receptor (beta chain) was observed in a study of response to subunit inactivated influenza vaccine. V was pared by 5 bases and J by 9 bases, with 14 bases between. Germline V gene sequence: CDR1 MDHEN, CDR2 SYDVKM. The CDR3 is 13 amino acids. TCRdb redid the calling of the RT-PCR reads with MiXCR, one entry per CDR3 protein. The sample lists roughly 700,000 distinct CDR3 sequences; approximately 15% were seen once. Material: PBMCs from blood, obtained approximately 15 days before vaccination. This chain links TRBV28 with TRBJ2-1, with a tentative D call TRBD2 (6 bases). This receptor was obtained from a man between 45 and 60 years old who received an inactivated influenza vaccine. CDR3 DNA sequence: TGTGCCAGCAGTCGGAGGGATCTCGGTGAGCAGTTCTTC. Translating it yields CASSRRDLGEQFF.